This T cell receptor (beta chain) was observed in a study of Tregs in tolerant kidney transplant recipients. Using immunoSEQ multiplex PCR, the repertoire was profiled, and TCRdb retains in-frame clones only, with some absent. This sample yields tens of thousands of clones, of which 84% are seen a single time; roughly 4.9% belongs to the top ten. The V end lost 4 bases, the J end lost 2 bases, and 14 bases lay between the germline ends. The CDR3 consists of 15 residues. Germline CDR1 reads SGHDN; CDR2 reads FVKESK. The chain links TRBV14 to TRBJ2-5; D not certain. Source material: CD4+ T cells from blood. The sequence was collected from a human donor in good health. This CDR3 is CASSPQPQRQETQYF. CDR3 nucleotides: TGTGCCAGCAGCCCCCAGCCCCAGCGTCAAGAGACCCAGTACTTC. The full variable domain, in which reference TRBV14 and TRBJ2-5 provide the parts outside the CDR3, is EAGVTQFPSHSVIEKGQTVTLRCDPISGHDNLYWYRRVMGKEIKFLLHFVKESKQDESGMPNNRFLAERTGGTYSTLKVQPAELEDSGVYFCASSPQPQRQETQYFGPGTRLLVL.